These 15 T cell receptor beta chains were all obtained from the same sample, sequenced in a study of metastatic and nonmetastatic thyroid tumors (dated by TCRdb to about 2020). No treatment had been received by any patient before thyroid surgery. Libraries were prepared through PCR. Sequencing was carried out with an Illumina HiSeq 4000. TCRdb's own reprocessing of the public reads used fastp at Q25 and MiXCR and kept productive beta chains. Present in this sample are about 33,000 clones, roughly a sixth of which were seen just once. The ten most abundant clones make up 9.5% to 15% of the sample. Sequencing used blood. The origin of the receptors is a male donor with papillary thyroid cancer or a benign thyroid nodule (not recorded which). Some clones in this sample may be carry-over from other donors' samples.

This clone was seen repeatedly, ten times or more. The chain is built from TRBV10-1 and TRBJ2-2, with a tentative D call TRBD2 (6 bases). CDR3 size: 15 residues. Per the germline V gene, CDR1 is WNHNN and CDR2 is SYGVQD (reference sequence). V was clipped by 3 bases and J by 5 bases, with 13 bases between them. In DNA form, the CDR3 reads TGCGCCAGCAGTGATAGGGCGGGATGGACCGGGGAGCTGTTTTTT. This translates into CASSDRAGWTGELFF.

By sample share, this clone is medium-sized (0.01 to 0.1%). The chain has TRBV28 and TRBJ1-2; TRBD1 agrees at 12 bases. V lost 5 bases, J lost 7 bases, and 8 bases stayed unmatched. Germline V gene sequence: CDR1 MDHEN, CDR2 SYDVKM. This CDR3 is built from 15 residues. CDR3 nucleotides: TGTGCCAGCAGTACATCCGGGACAGGGGGCGGTGGCTACACCTTC. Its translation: CASSTSGTGGGGYTF.

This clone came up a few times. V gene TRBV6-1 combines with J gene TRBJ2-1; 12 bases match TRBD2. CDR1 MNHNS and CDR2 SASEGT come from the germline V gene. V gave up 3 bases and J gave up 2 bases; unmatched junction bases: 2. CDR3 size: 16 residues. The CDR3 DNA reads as TGTGCCAGCAGTGAGACTAGCGGGAGACCCTACAATGAGCAGTTCTTC. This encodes CASSETSGRPYNEQFF.

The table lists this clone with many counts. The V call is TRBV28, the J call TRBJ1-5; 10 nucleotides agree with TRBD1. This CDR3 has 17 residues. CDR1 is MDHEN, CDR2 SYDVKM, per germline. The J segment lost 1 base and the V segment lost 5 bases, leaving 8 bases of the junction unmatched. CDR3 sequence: CASSPTGGMWSNQPQHF. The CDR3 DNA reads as TGTGCCAGCAGTCCGACAGGGGGCATGTGGAGCAATCAGCCCCAGCATTTT.

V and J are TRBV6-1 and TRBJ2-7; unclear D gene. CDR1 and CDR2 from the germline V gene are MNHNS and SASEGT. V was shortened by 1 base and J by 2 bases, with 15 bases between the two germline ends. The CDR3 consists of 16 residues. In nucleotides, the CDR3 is TGTGCCAGCAGTGAAGGCGCTAGATTAGGTCCCTACGAGCAGTACTTC. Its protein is CASSEGARLGPYEQYF.

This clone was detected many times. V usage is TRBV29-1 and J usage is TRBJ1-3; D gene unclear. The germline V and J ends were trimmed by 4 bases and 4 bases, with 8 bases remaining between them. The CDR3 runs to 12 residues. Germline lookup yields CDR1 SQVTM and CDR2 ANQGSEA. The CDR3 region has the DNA TGCAGCGTTGTCGGACTCGGAAACACCATATATTTT. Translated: CSVVGLGNTIYF.

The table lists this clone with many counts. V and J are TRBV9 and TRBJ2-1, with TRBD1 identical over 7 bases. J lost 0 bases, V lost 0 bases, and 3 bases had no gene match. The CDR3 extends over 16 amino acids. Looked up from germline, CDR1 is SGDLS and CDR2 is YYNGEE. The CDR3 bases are TGTGCCAGCAGCGTAGAAGGGACAGTCTCCTACAATGAGCAGTTCTTC. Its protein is CASSVEGTVSYNEQFF.

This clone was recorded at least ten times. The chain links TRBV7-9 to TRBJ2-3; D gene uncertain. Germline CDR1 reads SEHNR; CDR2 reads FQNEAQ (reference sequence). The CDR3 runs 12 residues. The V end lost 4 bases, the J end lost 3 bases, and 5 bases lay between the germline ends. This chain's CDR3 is CASSSLTDTQYF. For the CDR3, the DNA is TGTGCCAGCAGCTCACTAACAGATACGCAGTATTTT. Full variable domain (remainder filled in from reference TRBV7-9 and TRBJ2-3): DTGVSQNPRHKITKRGQNVTFRCDPISEHNRLYWYRQTLGQGPEFLTYFQNEAQLEKSRLLSDRFSAERPKGSFSTLEIQRTEQGDSAMYLCASSSLTDTQYFGPGTRLTVL.

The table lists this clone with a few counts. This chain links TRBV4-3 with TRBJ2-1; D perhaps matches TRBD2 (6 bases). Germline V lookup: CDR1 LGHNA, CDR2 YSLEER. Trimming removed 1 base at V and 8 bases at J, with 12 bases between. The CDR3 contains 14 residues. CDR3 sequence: CASSQGTGRYEQFF. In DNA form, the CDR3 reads TGCGCCAGCAGCCAAGGGACTGGGAGGTATGAGCAGTTCTTC.

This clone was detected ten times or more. The CDR3: CATRVGTFSNQPQHF. The CDR3 DNA reads TGTGCCACCAGGGTCGGGACTTTTAGCAATCAGCCCCAGCATTTT. V usage is TRBV15 and J usage is TRBJ1-5; D may be TRBD1 (5 bases). Trimming took 6 bases from V and 0 from J, leaving 12 bases between them. Germline CDR1 and CDR2: LNHNV and YYDKDF (reference sequence). This CDR3 contains 15 residues. The whole variable domain, remainder taken from reference TRBV15 and TRBJ1-5, is DAMVIQNPRYQVTQFGKPVTLSCSQTLNHNVMYWYQQKSSQAPKLLFHYYDKDFNNEADTPDNFQSRRPNTSFCFLDIRSPGLGDTAMYLCATRVGTFSNQPQHFGDGTRLSIL.

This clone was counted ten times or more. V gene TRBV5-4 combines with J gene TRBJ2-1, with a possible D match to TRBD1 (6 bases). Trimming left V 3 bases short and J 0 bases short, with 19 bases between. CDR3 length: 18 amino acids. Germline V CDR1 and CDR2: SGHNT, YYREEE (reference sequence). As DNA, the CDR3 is TGTGCCAGCAGCTCTACGCGTTCACAGGGAACCTCCTACAATGAGCAGTTCTTC. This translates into CASSSTRSQGTSYNEQFF.

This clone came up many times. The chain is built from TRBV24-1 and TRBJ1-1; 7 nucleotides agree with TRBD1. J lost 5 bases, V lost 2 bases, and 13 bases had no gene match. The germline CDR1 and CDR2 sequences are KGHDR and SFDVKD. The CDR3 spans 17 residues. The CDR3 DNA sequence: TGTGCCACCAGTGATTATCCCTTAGACAGGGATTGGACTGAAGCTTTCTTT. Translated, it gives CATSDYPLDRDWTEAFF.

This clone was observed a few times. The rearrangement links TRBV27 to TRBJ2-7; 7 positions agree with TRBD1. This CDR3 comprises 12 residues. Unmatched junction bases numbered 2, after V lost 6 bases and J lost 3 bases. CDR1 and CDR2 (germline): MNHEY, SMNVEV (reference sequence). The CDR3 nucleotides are TGTGCCAGCAGGACAGGGATCTACGAGCAGTACTTC. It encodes CASRTGIYEQYF.

CDR3: CATSDAGRGYTF. As DNA, the CDR3 is TGTGCCACCAGTGACGCAGGGCGCGGCTACACCTTC. V gene TRBV24-1 combines with J gene TRBJ1-2, with a tentative D call TRBD1 (5 bases). With 4 bases removed from V and 8 bases from J, the gap between germline ends came to 10 bases. This CDR3 contains 12 residues. Germline V gives CDR1 KGHDR, CDR2 SFDVKD.

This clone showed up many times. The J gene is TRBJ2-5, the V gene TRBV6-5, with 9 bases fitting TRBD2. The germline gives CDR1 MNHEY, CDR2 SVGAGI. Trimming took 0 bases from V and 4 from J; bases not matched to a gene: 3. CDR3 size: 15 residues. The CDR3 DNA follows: TGTGCCAGCAGTTACTCGAGAGCGGGAGGAGAGACCCAGTACTTC. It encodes CASSYSRAGGETQYF.